The T cell receptor beta chain described here comes from a study of blood T cell repertoires in COVID-19. Turning to the study itself: Sites across the United States, Italy and Spain contributed samples from acute and convalescent COVID-19.

Per the original data handling: Estimation of nucleated cell counts relied on the amplification of reference gene primers. The repertoire was sequenced with immunoSEQ multiplex PCR; TCRdb's copy has only in-frame clones and lacks some. D and trimming were read from the DNA, whereas the V and J calls and clone size are those reported in that table. Here the sample spans around 100,000 clones, about 92% being singletons. Those enrolled in Seattle joined during active infection and were followed longitudinally afterward. This clone came up once. This TCR derives from a man between 18 and 29 years old with COVID-19, enrolled during active disease. The sequenced sample was peripheral blood.

The DNA of the CDR3 is TGTGCCAGCAGCGTAGATGCGGGAGAGGGTATTGCAGATACGCAGTATTTT. It specifies CASSVDAGEGIADTQYF. The gene calls are TRBV9 and TRBJ2-3; TRBD2 aligns across 7 bases. V lost 0 bases, J lost 4 bases, and 11 bases stayed unmatched. Germline V gives CDR1 SGDLS, CDR2 YYNGEE. The CDR3 has 17 residues. The whole variable domain, remainder taken from reference TRBV9 and TRBJ2-3, is DSGVTQTPKHLITATGQRVTLRCSPRSGDLSVYWYQQSLDQGLQFLIQYYNGEERAKGNILERFSAQQFPDLHSELNLSSLELGDSALYFCASSVDAGEGIADTQYFGPGTRLTVL.